The 27 T cell receptor beta chains below all came from one sample that was sequenced in a study of T cells in Graves' hyperthyroidism and ophthalmopathy. Regions amplified from RNA transcripts were the TCR beta CDR3 regions. HTBI primers drove first-round RT-PCR of the TCR CDR3. TCRdb re-analysed the multiplex PCR reads in MiXCR, keeping a single row per CDR3 protein. The sample contains around 300,000 distinct CDR3 sequences, about an eighth of which appear only once. Sequenced input: blood. All receptors come from a woman between 40 and 50 years old with Graves' ophthalmopathy.

This clonotype was seen repeatedly, ten times or more. The chain couples TRBV6-2 or TRBV6-3 to TRBJ1-1, with D unclear. This CDR3 is built from 15 residues. The germline V and J ends were trimmed by 6 bases and 5 bases, with 19 bases remaining between them. Per germline, CDR1 MNHEY and CDR2 SVGEGT. The CDR3: CASRAFGRKITEAFF. The CDR3 coding sequence is TGTGCCAGCAGGGCTTTCGGCAGGAAGATTACTGAAGCTTTCTTT.

This clonotype was detected many times. The chain couples TRBV6-6 to TRBJ1-4; TRBD1 is a possible D gene (5 bases). The length of the CDR3 is 13 residues. V dropped 2 bases and J dropped 7 bases, with 8 bases sitting between them. The V gene's germline CDR1 is MNHNY and CDR2 SVGAGI (reference sequence). CDR3 residues: CASSYRGTEKLFF. The CDR3 DNA is TGTGCCAGCAGTTACCGCGGGACTGAAAAACTGTTTTTT.

Concerning this clonotype itself: A much larger clone differs from this one at a single base, so this may be a read error. The rearrangement links TRBV12-3 or TRBV12-4 to TRBJ1-1; D not certain. The CDR3 totals 14 residues. V dropped 1 base and J dropped 2 bases, with 8 bases sitting between them. DNA for the CDR3: TGTGCCAGCAGTTTAGGCAGCACAAACACTGAAGCTTTCTTT. Translating gives CASSLGSTNTEAFF.

The chain uses TRBV18 and TRBJ2-2; TRBD1 agrees at 12 bases. J was trimmed by 13 bases and V by 10 bases; bases with no gene match: 10. This CDR3 contains 13 residues. Germline V gene data show CDR1 as KGHSH and CDR2 as LQKENI. The CDR3 nucleotides are TGTGCCACCTCCCGGGACAGGGGGCTTTGGCTGTTTTTT. Translation: CATSRDRGLWLFF.

A few counts support this clonotype. The chain recombines TRBV5-1 with TRBJ2-2, with 7 bases lining up with TRBD1. This CDR3 region has 17 residues. The junction had 13 bases not matched to a gene; V was cut back by 4 bases and J by 4 bases. Looked up from germline, CDR1 is SGHRS and CDR2 is YFSETQ. As DNA, the CDR3 is TGCGCCAGCAGCCAAATCCAACAGGGGCTTGCCACCGGGGAGCTGTTTTTT. Protein: CASSQIQQGLATGELFF.

This clonotype has only a few counts. V usage is TRBV10-3 and J usage is TRBJ1-1, with unresolved D. The CDR3 contains 15 residues. Per germline, CDR1 ENHRY and CDR2 SYGVKD. V shed 0 bases and J shed 7 bases, with 15 bases lying between them. The CDR3 bases are TGTGCCATCAGTGAGTCGGCAGCGCGCGTGGGTGAAGCTTTCTTT. It translates to CAISESAARVGEAFF.

This clonotype was picked up many times. This chain joins TRBV6-5 and TRBJ2-2; D is uncertain. Deletions cut 0 bases from V and 0 bases from J, with 11 bases between. There are 17 residues in the CDR3. Germline-derived CDR1 and CDR2 are MNHEY and SVGAGI. For the CDR3, the DNA is TGTGCCAGCAGTTACTCCGTCGTGGTCGCGAACACCGGGGAGCTGTTTTTT. It is translated as CASSYSVVVANTGELFF.

Worth noting for this clonotype: This clone may be a read error of a much larger clone one base away. V and J are TRBV27 and TRBJ1-1; D may be TRBD1 (6 bases). The CDR3 length is 14 residues. V was pared by 4 bases and J by 5 bases, with 14 bases between. Germline CDR1 is MNHEY and CDR2 is SMNVEV (reference sequence). The CDR3, as DNA: TGTGCCAGCAGTTCTCGGCGTCAGGGGACTGAAGCTTTCTTT. Translation gives CASSSRRQGTEAFF.

The chain uses TRBV5-4 and TRBJ1-1; tentative D call: TRBD1 (5 bases). Per the germline V gene, CDR1 is SGHNT and CDR2 is YYREEE (reference sequence). V dropped 3 bases and J dropped 5 bases, with 11 bases sitting between them. The length of the CDR3 is 13 residues. The CDR3 is CASSSGTVTEAFF. CDR3 bases: TGTGCCAGCAGCTCCGGGACGGTAACTGAAGCTTTCTTT.

The chain joins TRBV20-1 to TRBJ2-3; possible D gene TRBD2, 5 bases. This CDR3 is built from 14 residues. Trimming took off 1 base at V and 1 base at J, with 9 bases between the two ends. The germline gives CDR1 DFQATT, CDR2 SNEGSKA (reference sequence). CDR3 sequence: CSARAGRGTDTQYF. The DNA for the CDR3 is TGCAGTGCTAGAGCTGGGCGGGGCACAGATACGCAGTATTTT.

To note about this clonotype: This clone may be a read error of a much larger clone one base away. The gene calls are TRBV12-3 or TRBV12-4 and TRBJ2-1, with D uncertain. The length of the CDR3 is 13 residues. CDR3 loop: CAGSLISGNEQFF. CDR3 coding DNA: TGTGCCGGCAGTTTAATTTCCGGAAATGAGCAGTTCTTC.

In its sample, this clonotype was seen a few times. The V gene is TRBV6-1, the J gene TRBJ2-4; unclear D gene. Trimming removed 2 bases at V and 3 bases at J, with 8 bases between. The CDR3 is 14 residues long. Per the germline V gene, CDR1 is MNHNS and CDR2 is SASEGT. The CDR3: CASSELSYKNIQYF. The CDR3 nucleotides read TGTGCCAGCAGTGAACTCTCCTACAAAAACATTCAGTACTTC.

This clonotype was seen ten or more times. J is TRBJ1-2 and V is TRBV2; D gene unclear. The CDR3 is made up of 14 amino acids. The V gene's germline CDR1 is SNHLY and CDR2 FYNNEI. V was shortened by 6 bases and J by 4 bases, with 15 bases between the two germline ends. The CDR3 DNA reads TGTGCCAGCAGCGGTACACTCTTGTTCTATGGCTACACCTTC. Its protein is CASSGTLLFYGYTF.

The table lists this clonotype with many counts. V and J are TRBV28 and TRBJ2-7, with D hard to call. Deletions cut 5 bases from V and 0 bases from J, with 14 bases between. Germline V CDR1 and CDR2: MDHEN, SYDVKM. The CDR3 is 15 amino acids. CDR3 in DNA: TGTGCCAGCAGTCAACTACCCCTAAGCTCCTACGAGCAGTACTTC. Translation: CASSQLPLSSYEQYF. Variable domain in full (rest from reference TRBV28 and TRBJ2-7): DVKVTQSSRYLVKRTGEKVFLECVQDMDHENMFWYRQDPGLGLRLIYFSYDVKMKEKGDIPEGYSVSREKKERFSLILESASTNQTSMYLCASSQLPLSSYEQYFGPGTRLTVT.

This clonotype was recorded a few times. One end of the junction does not line up with germline, which may come from a read error. This chain connects TRBV20-1 to TRBJ2-5; D unresolved. Germline V lookup: CDR1 DFQATT, CDR2 SNEGSKA (reference sequence). The CDR3 covers 13 residues. The CDR3 loop reads CSVRGRYQETQYF. CDR3 nucleotides: TGCAGTGTTAGAGGACGGTACCAAGAGACCCAGTACTTC.

This clonotype was observed many times. The V and J genes are TRBV6-1 and TRBJ2-2; D may be TRBD2 (6 bases). Trimming cost V 7 bases and J 0 bases, with 15 bases left between them. This CDR3 comprises 16 residues. Germline V lookup: CDR1 MNHNS, CDR2 SASEGT. In DNA, the CDR3 is TGTGCCAGCACTGCCCGGCGGGGAGCGAACACCGGGGAGCTGTTTTTT. Protein sequence: CASTARRGANTGELFF.

The V and J genes are TRBV19 and TRBJ1-1; D remains unclear. The length of the CDR3 is 17 residues. The germline gives CDR1 LNHDA, CDR2 SQIVND (reference sequence). Trimming shortened V by 1 base and J by 0 bases, and 15 bases separated the two germline ends. Here the CDR3 reads CASSIVGPGGMNTEAFF. The CDR3 DNA sequence: TGTGCCAGTAGTATAGTTGGGCCGGGAGGGATGAACACTGAAGCTTTCTTT.

In its sample, this clonotype was seen many times. V and J are TRBV6-1 and TRBJ2-7; TRBD2 agrees at 13 bases. This CDR3 spans 15 amino acids. Germline V gene lookup returns CDR1 MNHNS and CDR2 SASEGT. The V segment lost 8 bases and the J segment 5 bases; nucleotides outside the gene matches: 9. CDR3 loop: CASGKGLAGAHEQYF. The CDR3 DNA reads as TGTGCCAGCGGAAAAGGACTAGCGGGGGCGCACGAGCAGTACTTC.

This clonotype has a handful of counts. The germline gene is not matched at one end of the junction; a read error may be the cause. The V and J genes are TRBV7-7 and TRBJ2-1; TRBD2 matches at 7 bases. CDR3 length equals 16 residues. CDR1 and CDR2 from the germline V gene are SSHAT and FNYEAQ (reference sequence). Here the CDR3 reads CASSLAASGIYNEQFF. CDR3 in DNA: TGTGCTAGCAGCTTAGCAGCTAGCGGAATCTACAATGAGCAGTTCTTC.

This clonotype was seen only a few times. This CDR3 reads CASSSSGAAQETQYF. The CDR3 DNA reads TGTGCCAGCAGCTCCTCCGGGGCCGCACAAGAGACCCAGTACTTC. The chain has TRBV11-3 and TRBJ2-5; D may be TRBD1 or TRBD2 (5 bases each). Trimming left V 4 bases short and J 2 bases short, with 14 bases between. The germline V gene has CDR1 SGHNT and CDR2 YENEEA. CDR3 length: 15 amino acids.

This clonotype has more than one count but fewer than ten. The chain employs TRBV20-1 and TRBJ2-7; no firm D call. V dropped 3 bases and J dropped 5 bases, with 8 bases sitting between them. CDR1 and CDR2 from the germline V gene are DFQATT and SNEGSKA (reference sequence). The CDR3 contains 11 residues. The CDR3 spells CSASMWDEQYF. DNA for the CDR3: TGCAGTGCTAGTATGTGGGACGAGCAGTACTTC.

This clonotype was observed a handful of times. The chain combines TRBV5-1 with TRBJ1-1, with D perhaps matching TRBD1 (5 bases). Germline assignment: CDR1 SGHRS and CDR2 YFSETQ. The V gene lost 0 bases and the J gene lost 3 bases, with 9 bases spanning the gap. The CDR3 extends over 14 amino acids. The chain's CDR3 is CASSLGTGHTEAFF. DNA for the CDR3: TGCGCCAGCAGCTTGGGTACAGGCCACACTGAAGCTTTCTTT.

The chain employs TRBV19 and TRBJ1-1; TRBD1 aligns across 8 bases. CDR3 length equals 11 residues. The ends lost 6 bases at V and 8 bases at J; junction bases unmatched: 2. Germline lookup yields CDR1 LNHDA and CDR2 SQIVND (reference sequence). CDR3 nucleotide sequence: TGTGCCAGTAGGACAGGGGACGAAGCTTTCTTT. As protein: CASRTGDEAFF.

The chain has TRBV20-1 and TRBJ2-1; TRBD2 aligns across 10 bases. This CDR3 spans 21 amino acids. V trimming: 3 bases; J trimming: 4 bases; junction bases outside the gene matches: 24. Germline values: CDR1 DFQATT, CDR2 SNEGSKA (reference sequence). CDR3 DNA sequence: TGCAGTGCTAGTCGTAACAGGGGTCTCGGTGAGCGGGAGGGAGGTTACAATGAGCAGTTCTTC. Translation: CSASRNRGLGEREGGYNEQFF.

Of note for this clonotype: A single base separates this from a much larger clone, so it may be a read error. V usage is TRBV6-1 and J usage is TRBJ2-4; 7 nucleotides match TRBD1. This CDR3 comprises 14 residues. Germline CDR1 is MNHNS and CDR2 is SASEGT. CDR3 sequence: CASRIQGTKNIRYF. DNA for the CDR3: TGTGCCAGCAGGATACAGGGGACCAAAAACATTCGGTACTTC.

This clonotype was seen repeatedly, ten times or more. The genes are TRBV27 and TRBJ1-2; D call uncertain. The V gene lost 5 bases and the J gene lost 0 bases, with 10 bases spanning the gap. Germline V gene sequence: CDR1 MNHEY, CDR2 SMNVEV (reference sequence). This CDR3 comprises 14 residues. CDR3 DNA sequence: TGTGCCAGCAGTCGGGCAGCCACTAACTATGGCTACACCTTC. Amino acid sequence: CASSRAATNYGYTF.

This clonotype was counted at least ten times. V and J are TRBV7-2 and TRBJ1-1, with 8 bases lining up with TRBD1. CDR3 length: 15 amino acids. Germline-derived CDR1 and CDR2 are SGHTA and FQGNSA. V shed 5 bases, J shed 0 bases, and the junction held 5 bases outside the gene matches. The CDR3, as DNA: TGTGCCAGCAGCCCCTGGACAGGGCTGAACACTGAAGCTTTCTTT. Protein sequence: CASSPWTGLNTEAFF.